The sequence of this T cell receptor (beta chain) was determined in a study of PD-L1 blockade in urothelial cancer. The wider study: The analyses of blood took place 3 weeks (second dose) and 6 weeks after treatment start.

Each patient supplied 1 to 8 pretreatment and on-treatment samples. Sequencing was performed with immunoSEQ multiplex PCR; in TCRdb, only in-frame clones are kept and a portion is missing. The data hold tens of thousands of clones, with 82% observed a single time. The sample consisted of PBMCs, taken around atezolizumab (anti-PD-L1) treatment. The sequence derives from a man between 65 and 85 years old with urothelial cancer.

CDR3 amino acids: CASSFQGRIYGYTF. DNA of the CDR3: TGTGCCAGCAGCTTCCAGGGGCGTATCTATGGCTACACCTTC. The chain has TRBV5-4 and TRBJ1-2; TRBD1 might be the D (6 bases). This CDR3 has 14 residues. Germline lookup yields CDR1 SGHNT and CDR2 YYREEE (reference sequence). V gave up 2 bases and J gave up 4 bases, with 12 bases separating them.